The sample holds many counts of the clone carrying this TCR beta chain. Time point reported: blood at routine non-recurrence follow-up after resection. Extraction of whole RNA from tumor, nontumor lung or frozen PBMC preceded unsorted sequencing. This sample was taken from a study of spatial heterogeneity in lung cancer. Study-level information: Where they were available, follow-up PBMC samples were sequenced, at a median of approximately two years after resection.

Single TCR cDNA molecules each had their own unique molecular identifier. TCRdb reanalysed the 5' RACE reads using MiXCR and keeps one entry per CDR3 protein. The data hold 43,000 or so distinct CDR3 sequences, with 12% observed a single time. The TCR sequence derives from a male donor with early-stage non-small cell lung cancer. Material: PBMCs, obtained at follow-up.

The DNA of the CDR3 is TGTGCCAGCAGCTCACAGGGATGGTACGAGCAGTACTTC. The encoded protein is CASSSQGWYEQYF. The gene calls are TRBV5-6 and TRBJ2-7, with D possibly being TRBD1 (6 bases). Germline lookup yields CDR1 SGHDT and CDR2 YYEEEE. This CDR3 is built from 13 residues. Trimming removed 3 bases at V and 4 bases at J, with 11 bases between. The full variable domain, its missing parts supplied by reference TRBV5-6 and TRBJ2-7, is DAGVTQSPTHLIKTRGQQVTLRCSPKSGHDTVSWYQQALGQGPQFIFQYYEEEERQRGNFPDRFSGHQFPNYSSELNVNALLLGDSALYLCASSSQGWYEQYFGPGTRLTVT.